The rows below give T cell receptor beta chains drawn from one sample of a study of T cell responses to AZD1222 COVID-19 vaccine. Sequencing was performed with immunoSEQ multiplex PCR; in TCRdb, only in-frame clones are kept and a portion is missing. Of about 150,000 clones in the sample, around nine tenths were seen once. Specimen: peripheral blood, collected on day 0 of AZD1222 vaccination. The receptor source for this set is an adult in good health. CDR3s include the opening cysteine and the closing phenylalanine or tryptophan. The D gene is left open where the match is weak. A row's size may be missing; if present it is once, few, many or a size class.

length: 16
J: TRBJ2-1
D: -
V: TRBV19
size: -
CDR3: CASSIDLSGAGNEQFF
DNA: TGTGCCAGTAGTATAGATCTTTCCGGGGCGGGCAATGAGCAGTTCTTC

length: 15
J: TRBJ2-7
D: TRBD2
V: TRBV28
size: once
CDR3: CASSLESSGRREQYF
DNA: TGTGCCAGCAGTTTAGAAAGTAGCGGGAGGCGTGAGCAGTACTTC

length: 17
J: TRBJ2-3
D: -
V: TRBV9
size: -
CDR3: CASSASPGRAGTDTQYF
DNA: TGTGCCAGCAGCGCATCCCCGGGACGTGCGGGGACAGATACGCAGTATTTT

length: 15
J: TRBJ2-1
D: TRBD2
V: TRBV4-2
size: once
CDR3: CASSQLSGSYNEQFF
DNA: TGTGCCAGCAGCCAACTTAGCGGGAGCTACAATGAGCAGTTCTTC

length: 13
J: TRBJ1-1
D: -
V: TRBV4-2
size: -
CDR3: CASSTQGYTEAFF
DNA: TGTGCCAGCAGCACACAGGGTTACACTGAGGCTTTCTTT

length: 15
J: TRBJ1-5
D: -
V: TRBV6-5
size: -
CDR3: CASRKQGSSNQPQHF
DNA: TGTGCCAGCAGGAAACAGGGTTCTAGCAATCAGCCCCAGCATTTT

length: 19
J: TRBJ2-4
D: -
V: TRBV5-1
size: -
CDR3: CASSLANWGQGWAKNIQYF
DNA: TGCGCCAGCAGCTTGGCCAACTGGGGGCAGGGATGGGCCAAAAACATTCAGTACTTC

length: 14
J: TRBJ2-7
D: -
V: TRBV11-2
size: -
CDR3: CASSLDRGSYEQYF
DNA: TGTGCCAGCAGCTTAGATAGAGGATCCTACGAGCAGTACTTC

length: 14
J: TRBJ2-7
D: -
V: TRBV5-1
size: -
CDR3: CATKPLDSAYEQYF
DNA: TGCGCCACCAAGCCCTTAGACAGTGCCTACGAGCAGTACTTC

length: 16
J: TRBJ2-2
D: -
V: TRBV5-4
size: -
CDR3: CASSRVGGRGTGELFF
DNA: TGTGCCAGCAGCCGGGTTGGCGGGCGGGGCACCGGGGAGCTGTTTTTT

length: 15
J: TRBJ2-1
D: TRBD2
V: TRBV2
size: -
CDR3: CASSVSGGFYNEQFF
DNA: TGTGCCAGCAGTGTAAGCGGGGGGTTCTACAATGAGCAGTTCTTC

length: 17
J: TRBJ2-5
D: -
V: TRBV21-1
size: -
CDR3: CASSKNRDLQGMETQYF
DNA: TGTGCCAGCAGCAAAAATAGGGATCTACAGGGAATGGAGACCCAGTACTTC

length: 15
J: TRBJ2-3
D: TRBD2
V: TRBV9
size: -
CDR3: CASSVSGSSADTQYF
DNA: TGTGCCAGCAGCGTGAGCGGGAGCTCGGCGGATACGCAGTATTTT

length: 14
J: TRBJ1-2
D: -
V: TRBV18
size: -
CDR3: CASSSRTDNYGYTF
DNA: TGTGCCAGCTCATCCAGGACAGATAACTATGGCTACACCTTC